Each of the 13 T cell receptor beta chains below was sequenced from the same sample in a study of radiotherapy plus CTLA-4 blockade in lung cancer. Clones were sequenced by immunoSEQ multiplex PCR, and TCRdb holds only the in-frame ones, with some missing. In the table there are fewer than 65,000 clones, around 75% of which are singletons. The input for sequencing was peripheral blood, taken from a patient treated with radiotherapy plus ipilimumab. These receptors originate from a human donor with non-small cell lung cancer who had a complete response to radiotherapy plus ipilimumab.

The V call is TRBV10-2, the J call TRBJ2-1; D call uncertain. Germline lookup yields CDR1 WSHSY and CDR2 SAAADI. The CDR3 spans 14 residues. The V and J ends lost 2 bases and 2 bases respectively, with 7 bases between them. The CDR3 nucleotides are TGCGCCAGCAGTGAGGATCCTACCTACAATGAGCAGTTCTTC. This gives the protein CASSEDPTYNEQFF.

CDR3: CASHHTGSGPPNTGELFF. The CDR3 nucleotides are TGCGCCAGCCACCACACAGGGTCAGGGCCACCGAACACCGGGGAGCTGTTTTTT. This sequence joins TRBV5-1 and TRBJ2-2; D perhaps matches TRBD1 (6 bases). This CDR3 region has 18 residues. Germline V gene lookup returns CDR1 SGHRS and CDR2 YFSETQ. V lost 7 bases and J 0 bases, leaving 22 bases between the germline ends.

The gene calls are TRBV30 and TRBJ2-4, with D possibly TRBD2 on 5 matching bases. Germline CDR1 GTSNPN, CDR2 SVGIG (reference sequence). The V gene lost 5 bases and the J gene lost 2 bases, with 13 bases spanning the gap. This CDR3 spans 14 amino acids. As DNA, the CDR3 is TGTGCCTGGCATAGTGGGAGATCCAAAAACATTCAGTACTTC. Encoded protein: CAWHSGRSKNIQYF.

This chain joins TRBV5-1 and TRBJ1-2; tentatively, D is TRBD1 (5 bases). CDR3 length equals 14 residues. CDR1 is SGHRS and CDR2 is YFSETQ in the germline V gene. Trimming shortened V by 1 base and J by 2 bases, and 9 bases separated the two germline ends. The CDR3 protein is CASSLTGSNYGYTF. The CDR3 nucleotides read TGCGCCAGCAGCTTGACAGGATCCAACTATGGCTACACCTTC.

This chain uses TRBV11-3 with TRBJ1-2; maybe TRBD1 (6 bases). V lost 0 bases and J 2 bases, leaving 16 bases between the germline ends. The CDR3 runs 17 residues. CDR1 is SGHNT, CDR2 YENEEA, per germline. The CDR3, as DNA: TGTGCCAGCAGCTTAGAATCCCGTCCGACAGGCAACTATGGCTACACCTTC. Protein sequence: CASSLESRPTGNYGYTF.

The chain joins TRBV6-5 to TRBJ1-2; perhaps TRBD1 as D (6 bases). Germline lookup yields CDR1 MNHEY and CDR2 SVGAGI. This CDR3 region has 12 residues. The V gene lost 11 bases and the J gene lost 4 bases, with 14 bases spanning the gap. CDR3 in DNA: TGTGCCTCAACGGACAGCGGCTATGGCTACACCTTC. As protein: CASTDSGYGYTF.

The V gene is TRBV6-5, the J gene TRBJ1-2, with D uncertain. V was clipped by 6 bases and J by 2 bases, with 16 bases between them. CDR3 size: 15 residues. Germline V gives CDR1 MNHEY, CDR2 SVGAGI. As DNA, the CDR3 is TGTGCCAGCAGGCGACGGGGAGGGAAAAACTATGGCTACACCTTC. Amino acids: CASRRRGGKNYGYTF.

Points on this clone: Sequence at one end of the junction differs from germline and may be a read error. The V gene is TRBV5-1, the J gene TRBJ1-2; 7 nucleotides align to TRBD1. The germline CDR1 and CDR2 sequences are SGHRS and YFSETQ. The CDR3 extends over 15 amino acids. This CDR3 reads CASSLEQGRTYGHTF. Written as DNA, the CDR3 is TGCGCCAGCAGCTTGGAACAGGGGAGGACCTATGGCCACACCTTC.

The J gene is TRBJ1-2, the V gene TRBV19; the D gene is possibly TRBD1 (6 bases). Germline CDR1 and CDR2: LNHDA and SQIVND (reference sequence). CDR3 length equals 14 residues. V lost 6 bases and J lost 3, with 14 bases in between. The CDR3 bases are TGTGCCAGTAGCCACAGGGTCTCGGACTATGGCTACACCTTC. Translation: CASSHRVSDYGYTF.

The genes are TRBV30 and TRBJ1-3; D may be TRBD1 (5 bases). Trimming removed 0 bases from V and 7 bases from J, with 19 bases in between. This CDR3 has 16 amino acids. Looked up from germline, CDR1 is GTSNPN and CDR2 is SVGIG (reference sequence). In DNA form, the CDR3 reads TGTGCCTGGAGTGTTGGGGCAGGGAAAGTTCGGAACACCATATATTTT. This encodes CAWSVGAGKVRNTIYF.

This clone has only one observation. This chain connects TRBV19 to TRBJ1-2; TRBD1 aligns across 9 bases. V was clipped by 4 bases and J by 8 bases; unmatched bases: 5. This CDR3 spans 13 amino acids. Germline assignment: CDR1 LNHDA and CDR2 SQIVND (reference sequence). In DNA, the CDR3 is TGTGCCAGTAGTAAGACAGGGGGTAGGGGCTACACCTTC. Its translation: CASSKTGGRGYTF.

This chain connects TRBV13 to TRBJ1-3, with a tentative D call TRBD1 (6 bases). Germline V CDR1 and CDR2: PRHDT, FYEKMQ (reference sequence). The CDR3 is 14 residues long. V gave up 8 bases and J gave up 5 bases, with 16 bases separating them. The CDR3 DNA is TGTGCCAGCCGGAAAACAGGGATTCGAAACACCATATATTTT. This sequence encodes CASRKTGIRNTIYF.

The rearrangement links TRBV9 to TRBJ1-1; possible D gene TRBD1, 5 bases. CDR1 is SGDLS, CDR2 YYNGEE, per germline. V lost 2 bases, J lost 4 bases, and 9 bases lay in between. This CDR3 is 13 amino acids long. The CDR3 loop is CASSVGPGTEAFF. The CDR3 nucleotides are TGTGCCAGCAGCGTGGGGCCGGGCACTGAAGCTTTCTTT. Variable domain in full (rest from reference TRBV9 and TRBJ1-1): DSGVTQTPKHLITATGQRVTLRCSPRSGDLSVYWYQQSLDQGLQFLIQYYNGEERAKGNILERFSAQQFPDLHSELNLSSLELGDSALYFCASSVGPGTEAFFGQGTRLTVV.